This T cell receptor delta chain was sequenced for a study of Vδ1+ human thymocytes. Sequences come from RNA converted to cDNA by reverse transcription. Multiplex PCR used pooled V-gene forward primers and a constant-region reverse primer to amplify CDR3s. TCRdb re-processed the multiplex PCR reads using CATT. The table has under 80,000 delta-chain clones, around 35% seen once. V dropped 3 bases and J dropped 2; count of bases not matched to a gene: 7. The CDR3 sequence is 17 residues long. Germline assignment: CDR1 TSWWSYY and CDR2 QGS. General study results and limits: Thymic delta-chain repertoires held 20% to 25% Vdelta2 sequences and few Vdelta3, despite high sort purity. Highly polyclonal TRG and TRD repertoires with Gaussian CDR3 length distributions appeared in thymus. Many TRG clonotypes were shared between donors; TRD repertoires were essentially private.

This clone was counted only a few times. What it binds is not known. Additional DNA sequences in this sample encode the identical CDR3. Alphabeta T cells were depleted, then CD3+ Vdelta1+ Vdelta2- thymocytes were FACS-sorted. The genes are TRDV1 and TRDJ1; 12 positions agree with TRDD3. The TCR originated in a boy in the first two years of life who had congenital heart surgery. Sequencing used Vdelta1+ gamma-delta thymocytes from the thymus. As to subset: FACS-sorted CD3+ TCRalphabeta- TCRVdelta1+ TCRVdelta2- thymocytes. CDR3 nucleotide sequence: TGTGCTCTTGGGGATTTCTGGGGGATACGAGGGACCGATAAACTCATCTTT. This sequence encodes CALGDFWGIRGTDKLIF.